A single sample gave rise to the 7 T cell receptor beta chains below, sequenced in a study of CD8 T cells in Susac syndrome (dated by TCRdb to the late 2010s). Library construction relied on the immunoSEQ multiplex PCR assay. RNA was extracted with the RNeasy kit and roughly 0.5 to 1 ug was reverse transcribed using random hexamers. TCRdb reprocessing: public reads trimmed at Q25 with fastp, clones called with MiXCR, in-frame beta chains kept. Each CDR3 protein gets just one entry, which takes the most common genes and DNA from the rows behind it. Recorded for this sample are 100,000 or so distinct CDR3 sequences; roughly 90% of them occurred a single time. Clones ranked in the top ten supply roughly 0.12% of the sample. The specimen sequenced was CD8+ T cells from PBMCs. These receptors originate from a human donor in good health.

The genes are TRBV20-1 and TRBJ2-5; 11 bases agree with TRBD2. The CDR3 is 15 amino acids. V lost 6 bases, J lost 7 bases, and 13 bases stayed unmatched. Germline CDR1 is DFQATT and CDR2 is SNEGSKA (reference sequence). CDR3 in DNA: TGCAGTGCGGCGCCGACTAGCGGGGTGGGTGGGACCCAGTACTTC. Protein: CSAAPTSGVGGTQYF.

The chain joins TRBV10-3 to TRBJ1-1; perhaps TRBD1 as D (6 bases). Germline CDR1 ENHRY, CDR2 SYGVKD. Deletions cut 3 bases from V and 2 bases from J, with 13 bases between. The CDR3 is made up of 15 amino acids. The CDR3 region has the DNA TGTGCCATCAGTGAACAGGGCGAGATTAACACTGAAGCTTTCTTT. Its translation: CAISEQGEINTEAFF.

This clonotype was seen a single time. This chain joins TRBV29-1 and TRBJ2-5; D might be TRBD1 or TRBD2, each matching 5 bases. The CDR3 consists of 13 residues. Germline V CDR1 and CDR2: SQVTM, ANQGSEA. V shed 6 bases and J shed 5 bases, with 16 bases lying between them. The CDR3 spells CSVPTGGPETQYF. CDR3 nucleotide sequence: TGCAGCGTCCCCACTGGGGGACCGGAGACCCAGTACTTC.

The V gene is TRBV9, the J gene TRBJ1-1; possibly TRBD1 for D (5 bases). CDR3 size: 14 residues. V was pared by 4 bases and J by 5 bases, with 15 bases between. Germline V CDR1 and CDR2: SGDLS, YYNGEE. The CDR3 loop is CASSSLEGRTEAFF. The DNA of the CDR3 is TGTGCCAGCAGCTCCCTCGAGGGGCGAACTGAAGCTTTCTTT.

The chain combines TRBV3-1 with TRBJ2-5, with D perhaps matching TRBD2 (5 bases). CDR3 length equals 12 residues. The germline gives CDR1 LGHDT, CDR2 YNNKEL (reference sequence). V dropped 7 bases and J dropped 5 bases, with 11 bases sitting between them. The CDR3 sequence is CASTPRGETQYF. In nucleotides, the CDR3 is TGTGCCAGCACCCCACGAGGGGAGACCCAGTACTTC.

The gene calls are TRBV4-2 and TRBJ1-5; D gene unclear. From germline, CDR1 is LGHNA and CDR2 YNFKEQ. This CDR3 contains 15 residues. Deletions cut 0 bases from V and 1 base from J, with 7 bases between. The DNA for the CDR3 is TGTGCCAGCAGCCAAGAAGCAGACAGCAATCAGCCCCAGCATTTT. Translating it yields CASSQEADSNQPQHF.

The chain combines TRBV9 with TRBJ2-3; TRBD2 matches 16 bases. Germline values: CDR1 SGDLS, CDR2 YYNGEE. The CDR3 runs to 20 residues. V was clipped by 2 bases and J by 0 bases; unmatched bases: 9. The CDR3 spells CASSVGLAGGPSLSTDTQYF. The DNA of the CDR3 is TGTGCCAGCAGCGTGGGACTAGCGGGAGGGCCTTCGCTTAGCACAGATACGCAGTATTTT.